The present TCR beta chain was sequenced within a study of blood T cells in healthy people across ages. Trimming removed 5 bases from V and 4 bases from J; junction bases left unmatched: 14. CDR1 is SEHNR and CDR2 is FQNEAQ in the germline V gene (reference sequence). The CDR3 has 16 residues. Concerning this clonotype itself: Its matching antigen is unknown.

Combining a sample-barcoded 5' primer with a J-beta primer mix, a second PCR ran for 7 to 11 cycles. TCRdb independently ran MiXCR on the 5' RACE reads; one entry per CDR3 protein. This repertoire shows about 970,000 distinct CDR3 sequences, roughly 47% found once; its top ten account for 20% to 25%. Regarding the study as a whole: There were more naive CD4+ cells and higher diversity in long-lived donors than in aged donors.

Each donor's blood draw was 7.5 to 10 milliliters of peripheral blood. Every sample had a minimum of 6.5 million PBMCs isolated. This receptor was obtained from a woman aged 60-75 years in good health. The sample consisted of blood. The V gene is TRBV7-9, the J gene TRBJ2-7; 7 bases line up with TRBD1. The CDR3 loop reads CASSPVPNRGLYEQYF. The CDR3 bases are TGTGCCAGCAGCCCGGTCCCGAACAGGGGCCTATACGAGCAGTACTTC. Variable domain in full (rest from reference TRBV7-9 and TRBJ2-7): DTGVSQNPRHKITKRGQNVTFRCDPISEHNRLYWYRQTLGQGPEFLTYFQNEAQLEKSRLLSDRFSAERPKGSFSTLEIQRTEQGDSAMYLCASSPVPNRGLYEQYFGPGTRLTVT.